The 7 T cell receptor beta chains below all came from one sample that was sequenced in a study of cytomegalovirus exposure and HLA in healthy donors listed by TCRdb under 2017. Library method: the immunoSEQ multiplex PCR assay. For the multiplex PCR, a mixture combining 60 forward primers for TCR Vbeta segments and 13 reverse primers for TCR Jbeta segments was used. Held by TCRdb, this immuneACCESS table contains in-frame sequences only and omits some clones. Under half of the omission traces to an unresolved V gene where checked; the cause of the rest is unknown. The sample table records around 150,000 clones; under 80% of these occur just once. The ten largest clonotypes hold approximately 2% of the sample. The sequenced material came from PBMCs. Receptors originate from a female donor in good health and CMV-seronegative.

The chain links TRBV29-1 to TRBJ2-7; TRBD2 matches 8 bases. This CDR3 comprises 14 residues. Germline V gives CDR1 SQVTM, CDR2 ANQGSEA. Trimming took 3 bases from V and 3 from J; bases not matched to a gene: 7. The CDR3 DNA is TGCAGCGTTGAGGGGGTAAGCGGGGGCTACGAGCAGTACTTC. It codes for CSVEGVSGGYEQYF.

CDR3 in DNA: TGTGCCAGCTCACCAGGAGGACAGGGATTAACTAACTATGGCTACACCTTC. Translation gives CASSPGGQGLTNYGYTF. This chain joins TRBV18 and TRBJ1-2, with TRBD1 identical over 8 bases. CDR1 and CDR2 (germline): KGHSH, LQKENI. Trimming at V came to 2 bases and at J to 0 bases, leaving 8 bases not matched to a gene. This CDR3 has 17 amino acids.

This chain uses TRBV6-1 with TRBJ2-7, with a tentative D call TRBD1 (5 bases). Germline V gene sequence: CDR1 MNHNS, CDR2 SASEGT. This CDR3 is built from 14 residues. Trimming removed 6 bases at V and 5 bases at J, with 17 bases between. The CDR3 is CASSPPAQGHEQYF. The CDR3, as DNA: TGTGCCAGCAGCCCCCCAGCGCAGGGCCACGAGCAGTACTTC.

The chain links TRBV7-2 to TRBJ2-3; TRBD2 agrees at 11 bases. This CDR3 contains 15 residues. V was pared by 5 bases and J by 4 bases, with 5 bases of the junction left unmatched. CDR1 SGHTA and CDR2 FQGNSA come from the germline V gene. CDR3 residues: CASSPSGRYADTQYF. CDR3 DNA sequence: TGTGCCAGCAGCCCTAGCGGGAGGTATGCAGATACGCAGTATTTT.

The chain joins TRBV5-1 to TRBJ1-2; D is ambiguous. CDR1 is SGHRS, CDR2 YFSETQ, per germline. V shed 2 bases and J shed 4 bases, with 9 bases lying between them. The CDR3 spans 13 residues. The CDR3 DNA follows: TGCGCCAGCAGCTTCGAGGGCCTCTATGGCTACACCTTC. Translating it yields CASSFEGLYGYTF.

This clone has more than one count but fewer than ten. This sequence joins TRBV7-9 and TRBJ1-5, with 9 bases matching TRBD1. With 4 bases clipped from V and 4 bases from J, the junction kept 11 bases outside the gene matches. The CDR3 sequence is 17 residues long. Germline CDR1 reads SEHNR; CDR2 reads FQNEAQ (reference sequence). CDR3 residues: CASSSGGNRGLNQPQHF. The CDR3 region has the DNA TGTGCCAGCAGCTCCGGCGGGAACAGGGGGCTAAATCAGCCCCAGCATTTT.

This chain joins TRBV11-2 and TRBJ1-2; maybe TRBD1 (5 bases). Trimming took 5 bases from V and 4 from J, leaving 8 bases between them. Germline CDR1 reads SGHAT; CDR2 reads FQNNGV. The CDR3 covers 12 residues. CDR3 sequence: CASSRGGYGYTF. In DNA, the CDR3 is TGTGCCAGCAGCAGGGGTGGCTATGGCTACACCTTC. The variable domain in full, with the rest retrieved from reference TRBV11-2 and TRBJ1-2, is EAGVAQSPRYKIIEKRQSVAFWCNPISGHATLYWYQQILGQGPKLLIQFQNNGVVDDSQLPKDRFSAERLKGVDSTLKIQPAKLEDSAVYLCASSRGGYGYTFGSGTRLTVV.